This T cell receptor beta chain was identified during a study of T cell responses to AZD1222 COVID-19 vaccine. Study background: Pooled samples include second doses given at about 4 or 12 weeks.

A remark on this clone: The antigen remains unidentified.

Study-wide points: Clonal diversity was possibly underestimated, and white British individuals and females predominated among donors. CD4 TCRs associated with vaccination spanned spike, dominating at 160-218 and 743-854. The breadth and depth of Spike-specific TCRs increased once two AZD1222 doses had been given.

In germline, CDR1 is SGHDT, CDR2 YYEEEE. The CDR3 totals 16 residues. Trimming shortened V by 2 bases and J by 2 bases, and 14 bases separated the two germline ends. Some clones are missing from TCRdb's copy, which holds only in-frame ones; the method was immunoSEQ multiplex PCR. The table includes 100,000 to 150,000 clones, around nine tenths detected once. The J gene is TRBJ1-5, the V gene TRBV5-6, with a possible D match to TRBD1 (6 bases). This clonotype originated in an adult in good health. The sequencing used peripheral blood, collected on day 0 of AZD1222 vaccination. The CDR3 nucleotides are TGTGCCAGCAGCTTCTTTCACAGGGAAGGCAATCAGCCCCAGCATTTT. Amino acid sequence: CASSFFHREGNQPQHF.